The rows below give T cell receptor beta chains drawn from one sample of a study of cytomegalovirus exposure and HLA in healthy donors. The data were produced by immunoSEQ multiplex PCR, yet TCRdb's version contains in-frame clones alone and is incomplete. The table records tens of thousands of clones, 85% to 95% of them present only once. The sample taken for sequencing was PBMCs. Receptor source: a woman between 18 and 30 years old in good health and CMV-seronegative. Both conserved end residues are part of each CDR3.

j_gene	v_gene	CDR3aa
TRBJ2-7	TRBV7-9	CASSSGTSHYEQYF
TRBJ2-5	TRBV7-2	CASSSDRGSPRGQETQYF
TRBJ1-1	TRBV19	CAGSIFRGNTEAFF
TRBJ2-5	TRBV9	CASSVVGLAGHQETQYF
.	TRBV11-3	CASSSPHEQYF
TRBJ2-2	TRBV5-1	CASSYRGPNTGELFF
TRBJ2-6	TRBV27	CASSRESGANVLTF
TRBJ2-1	TRBV7-9	CSSSLFPVSGGALNEQFF
TRBJ1-2	TRBV5-1	CASSPPDRVDYGYTF
TRBJ2-1	TRBV7-9	CASSTGGGLAGEREQFF
TRBJ2-1	TRBV4-3	CASSRGLAGNNEQFF
TRBJ2-3	TRBV28	CASSAPGLAGWRDTQYF
TRBJ2-3	TRBV27	CASSSRTGTDTQYF
TRBJ2-5	TRBV5-4	CASRKRLAGGRFFGETQYF
TRBJ2-7	TRBV7-2	CASSLGTSGNYEQYF
TRBJ2-5	TRBV6-6	CASQGGGTGGTQYF
TRBJ1-1	TRBV5-4	CASSFYGGRITEAFF
TRBJ2-1	TRBV4-1	CASSQVADLETNEQFF
TRBJ2-3	TRBV28	CASSHPPDRDGVRPPGPDTQYF
TRBJ2-1	TRBV5-6	CASSHNDREKGSYNEQFF
TRBJ2-1	TRBV9	CASSVFGWDSYNEQFF
TRBJ1-2	TRBV4-2	CASSHGQGENYGYTF
TRBJ2-7	TRBV7-3	CASSPAPSYEQYF
TRBJ2-3	TRBV9	CASSADGTVGGDTQYF
TRBJ1-1	TRBV19	CASSKDRPPLNTEAFF
.	TRBV6-5	CASSSSSGSCEQYF
TRBJ2-1	TRBV5-1	CASSLGTGSYNEQFF
TRBJ2-3	TRBV5-6	CASSFRQPRTDTQYF
TRBJ2-7	TRBV13	CASSSRLSQGDEQYF
TRBJ2-7	TRBV19	CASSLSEGLLYEQYF
TRBJ2-2	TRBV6-5	CASSYLLAGGRGELFF
TRBJ1-1	TRBV18	CASSPRTGDNTEAFF
TRBJ1-5	TRBV6-1	CASSEWLGQGSQPQHF
TRBJ2-7	TRBV5-4	CASGLGALAGAYEQYF